One sample yielded the 7 T cell receptor beta chains listed below, sequenced in a study of post-analysis software for immune sequencing data. Study results and caveats: TRBV5-6, TRBV5-1 and TRBV20-1 belonged to a set of a handful of TRBV segments that were more frequent in patients than controls.

These receptors' antigens are unknown. TCR beta cDNA libraries had unique molecular identifiers. TCRdb reprocessed the PCR reads with MiXCR, giving one entry per CDR3 protein. The data show about 200,000 distinct CDR3 sequences, approximately 30% seen once. The sequenced material came from blood. Receptor source: a girl between 2 and 17 years old with multiple sclerosis.

This clonotype was picked up many times. The J gene is TRBJ2-5, the V gene TRBV5-1; D is undetermined. There are 11 residues in the CDR3. The V gene lost 4 bases and the J gene lost 11 bases, with 12 bases spanning the gap. Germline CDR1 and CDR2: SGHRS and YFSETQ. The CDR3 DNA follows: TGCGCCAGCAGCCAGAATAGGGAACAGTACTTC. Its translation is CASSQNREQYF.

The chain uses TRBV29-1 and TRBJ1-2, with D perhaps TRBD1 (6 bases). The CDR3 has 11 amino acids. CDR1 and CDR2 (germline): SQVTM, ANQGSEA. Deletions cut 7 bases from V and 2 bases from J, with 8 bases between. The CDR3 DNA follows: TGCAGCGCTGGACAGAACTATGGCTACACCTTC. Translated: CSAGQNYGYTF.

The chain is built from TRBV3-1 and TRBJ1-5; D might be TRBD1 (5 bases). CDR3 length: 16 amino acids. From germline, CDR1 is LGHDT and CDR2 YNNKEL (reference sequence). The V and J ends lost 0 bases and 0 bases respectively, with 9 bases between them. This CDR3 reads CASSQDTGGSNQPQHF. The CDR3 DNA reads TGTGCCAGCAGCCAAGATACGGGGGGTAGCAATCAGCCCCAGCATTTT.

This clonotype was seen more than once but under ten times. The chain links TRBV4-2 to TRBJ2-7; D is unclear. This CDR3 comprises 15 residues. From germline, CDR1 is LGHNA and CDR2 YNFKEQ. V was shortened by 0 bases and J by 7 bases, with 16 bases between the two germline ends. DNA of the CDR3: TGTGCCAGCAGCCAAGACGGTCTGGGTAGTGGGGAGCAGTACTTC. Its protein is CASSQDGLGSGEQYF.

There are a few counts of this clonotype. V and J are TRBV15 and TRBJ1-5; TRBD1 aligns across 7 bases. This CDR3 has 15 residues. Unmatched junction bases numbered 5, after V lost 4 bases and J lost 2 bases. Germline values: CDR1 LNHNV, CDR2 YYDKDF (reference sequence). The CDR3 region is CATSMRTGRNQPQHF. As DNA, the CDR3 is TGTGCCACCAGCATGCGGACAGGCCGCAATCAGCCCCAGCATTTT.

This clonotype is a singleton in its sample. The chain has TRBV2 and TRBJ1-1; 7 bases align to TRBD1. The CDR3 length is 15 residues. Unmatched junction bases numbered 4, after V lost 3 bases and J lost 0 bases. The germline V gene encodes CDR1 SNHLY and CDR2 FYNNEI. The CDR3 spells CASSENRGMNTEAFF. CDR3 in DNA: TGTGCCAGCAGTGAGAACAGGGGCATGAACACTGAAGCTTTCTTT.

In its sample, this clonotype was seen many times. The V and J genes are TRBV9 and TRBJ2-1, with 12 bases matching TRBD2. V lost 3 bases to trimming and J lost 7 bases; unmatched junction nucleotides: 2. Germline V gives CDR1 SGDLS, CDR2 YYNGEE. The length of the CDR3 is 14 residues. CDR3 sequence reads: CASSASGGVNEQFF. The CDR3 bases are TGTGCCAGCAGCGCTAGCGGGGGGGTTAATGAGCAGTTCTTC.